This T cell receptor beta chain derives from a study of cytomegalovirus exposure and HLA in healthy donors. The V and J ends lost 1 base and 4 bases respectively, with 12 bases between them. The CDR3 totals 15 residues. Germline V lookup: CDR1 SGHDN, CDR2 FVKESK. The PCR used 60 Vbeta and 13 Jbeta primers. Generated by immunoSEQ multiplex PCR, the TCRdb table keeps only in-frame clones and is missing some. Of about 59,000 clones listed, 75% to 85% are singletons. Whole-study results and caveats: Overall, around 160 TCR beta chains were annotated as cytomegalovirus-associated. Several of the most significant clusters appeared linked to common viral pathogens, based on a later analysis. As a later analysis revealed, the rate of TCR association differed by HLA locus, with DRB1 most and HLA-C fewest. Beyond CMV serostatus, there was no information to go on about immune exposure.

Points on this clone: What it binds is not known.

The material sequenced was PBMCs. The chain carries TRBV14 and TRBJ2-3; tentatively, D is TRBD1 (5 bases). The receptor was derived from a human donor in good health. This chain's CDR3 is CASSQGSGISDTQYF. The CDR3 nucleotides read TGTGCCAGCAGCCAAGGTTCAGGGATTTCAGATACGCAGTATTTT.